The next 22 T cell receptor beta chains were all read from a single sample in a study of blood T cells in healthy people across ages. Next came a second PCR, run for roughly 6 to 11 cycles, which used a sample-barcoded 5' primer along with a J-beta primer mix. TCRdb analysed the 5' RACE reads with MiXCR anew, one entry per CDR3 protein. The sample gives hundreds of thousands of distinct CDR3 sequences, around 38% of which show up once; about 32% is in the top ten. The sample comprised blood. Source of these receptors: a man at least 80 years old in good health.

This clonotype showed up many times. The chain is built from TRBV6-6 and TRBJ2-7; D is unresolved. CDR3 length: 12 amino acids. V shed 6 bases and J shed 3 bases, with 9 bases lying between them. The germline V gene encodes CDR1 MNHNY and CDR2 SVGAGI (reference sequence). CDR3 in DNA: TGTGCCAGCAGCCCATTTATCTACGAGCAGTACTTC. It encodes CASSPFIYEQYF.

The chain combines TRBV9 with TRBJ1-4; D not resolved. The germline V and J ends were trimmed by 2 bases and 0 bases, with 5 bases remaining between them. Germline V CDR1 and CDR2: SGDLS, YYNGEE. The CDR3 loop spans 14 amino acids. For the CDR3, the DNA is TGTGCCAGCAGCGTCGGGGCAACTAATGAAAAACTGTTTTTT. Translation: CASSVGATNEKLFF.

The CDR3 loop is CASKRDLGKNIQYF. The CDR3 DNA sequence: TGTGCCAGCAAGCGCGATTTAGGCAAAAACATTCAGTACTTC. The chain carries TRBV6-1 and TRBJ2-4, with no clear D. The CDR3 length is 14 residues. From germline, CDR1 is MNHNS and CDR2 SASEGT. The V gene lost 7 bases and the J gene lost 3 bases, with 13 bases spanning the gap.

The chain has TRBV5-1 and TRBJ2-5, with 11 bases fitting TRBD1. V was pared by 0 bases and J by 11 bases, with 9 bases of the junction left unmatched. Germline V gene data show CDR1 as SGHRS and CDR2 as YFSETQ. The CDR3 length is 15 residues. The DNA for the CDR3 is TGCGCCAGCAGCTTGGCCGGACAGGGGGCGGAGGAGCAGTACTTC. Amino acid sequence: CASSLAGQGAEEQYF.

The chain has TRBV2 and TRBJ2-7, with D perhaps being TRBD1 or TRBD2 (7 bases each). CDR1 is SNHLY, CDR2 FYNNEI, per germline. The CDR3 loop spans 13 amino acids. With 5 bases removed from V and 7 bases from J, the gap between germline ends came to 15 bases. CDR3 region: CASSRRQGGEQYF. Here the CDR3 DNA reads TGTGCCAGCAGTAGACGACAGGGAGGGGAGCAGTACTTC.

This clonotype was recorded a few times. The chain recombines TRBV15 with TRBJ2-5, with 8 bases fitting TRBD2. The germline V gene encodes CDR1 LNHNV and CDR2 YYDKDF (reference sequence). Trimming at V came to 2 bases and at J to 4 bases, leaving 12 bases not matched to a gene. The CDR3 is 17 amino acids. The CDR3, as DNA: TGTGCCACCAGCAGAAAGACGGGGGGGCCGCTGGGAGAGACCCAGTACTTC. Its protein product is CATSRKTGGPLGETQYF.

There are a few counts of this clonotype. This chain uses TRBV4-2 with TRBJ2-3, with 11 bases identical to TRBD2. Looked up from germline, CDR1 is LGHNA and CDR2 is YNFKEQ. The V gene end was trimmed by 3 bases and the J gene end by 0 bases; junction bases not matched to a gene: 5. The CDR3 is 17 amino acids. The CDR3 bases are TGTGCCAGCAGCCAGACCGGGACTAGCGGAAGCACAGATACGCAGTATTTT. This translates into CASSQTGTSGSTDTQYF.

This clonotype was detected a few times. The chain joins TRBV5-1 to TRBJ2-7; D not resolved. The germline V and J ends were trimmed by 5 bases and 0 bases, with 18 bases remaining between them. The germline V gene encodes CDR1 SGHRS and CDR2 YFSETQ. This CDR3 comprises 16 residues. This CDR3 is CASRMDPDVVSYEQYF. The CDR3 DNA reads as TGCGCCAGCAGGATGGACCCCGACGTAGTCTCCTACGAGCAGTACTTC.

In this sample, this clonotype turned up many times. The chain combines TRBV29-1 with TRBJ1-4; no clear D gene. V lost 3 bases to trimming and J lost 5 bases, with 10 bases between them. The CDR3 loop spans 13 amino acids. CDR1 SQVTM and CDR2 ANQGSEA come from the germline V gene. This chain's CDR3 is CSVERSVNEKLFF. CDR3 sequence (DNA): TGCAGCGTTGAGCGGTCGGTCAATGAAAAACTGTTTTTT.

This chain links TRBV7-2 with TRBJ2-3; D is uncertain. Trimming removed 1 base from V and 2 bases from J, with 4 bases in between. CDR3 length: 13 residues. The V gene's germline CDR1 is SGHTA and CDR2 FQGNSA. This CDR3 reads CASSLGFTDTQYF. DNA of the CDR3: TGTGCCAGCAGCTTAGGGTTCACAGATACGCAGTATTTT. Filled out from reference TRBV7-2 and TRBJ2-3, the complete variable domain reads GAGVSQSPSNKVTEKGKDVELRCDPISGHTALYWYRQSLGQGLEFLIYFQGNSAPDKSGLPSDRFSAERTGGSVSTLTIQRTQQEDSAVYLCASSLGFTDTQYFGPGTRLTVL.

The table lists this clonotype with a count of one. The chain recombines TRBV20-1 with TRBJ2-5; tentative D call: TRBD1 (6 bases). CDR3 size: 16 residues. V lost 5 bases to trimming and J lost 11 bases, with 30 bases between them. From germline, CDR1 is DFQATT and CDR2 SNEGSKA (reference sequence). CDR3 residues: CSADGPLRTAGSRQYF. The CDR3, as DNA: TGCAGTGCTGACGGCCCCCTTAGGACAGCAGGGTCTAGGCAGTACTTC.

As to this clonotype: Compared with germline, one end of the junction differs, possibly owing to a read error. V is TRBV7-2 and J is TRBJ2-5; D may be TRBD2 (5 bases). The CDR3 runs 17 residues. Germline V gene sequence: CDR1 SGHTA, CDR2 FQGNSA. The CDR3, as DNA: TGTGCCAGCAGCTTAGTCCCCAGCGGAGGTTACCAAGAGACCCACTACTTC. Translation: CASSLVPSGGYQETHYF.

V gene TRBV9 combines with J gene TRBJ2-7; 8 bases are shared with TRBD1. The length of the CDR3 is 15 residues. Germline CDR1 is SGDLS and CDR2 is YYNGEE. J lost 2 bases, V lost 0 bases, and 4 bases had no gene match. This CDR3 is CASSVEPGGTYEQYF. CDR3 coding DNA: TGTGCCAGCAGCGTAGAGCCAGGGGGCACCTACGAGCAGTACTTC.

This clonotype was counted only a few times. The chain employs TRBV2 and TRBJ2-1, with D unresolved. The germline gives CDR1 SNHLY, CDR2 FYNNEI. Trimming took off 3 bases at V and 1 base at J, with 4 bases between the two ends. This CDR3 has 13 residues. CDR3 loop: CASSDESYNEQFF. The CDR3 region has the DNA TGTGCCAGCAGTGATGAGTCCTACAATGAGCAGTTCTTC.

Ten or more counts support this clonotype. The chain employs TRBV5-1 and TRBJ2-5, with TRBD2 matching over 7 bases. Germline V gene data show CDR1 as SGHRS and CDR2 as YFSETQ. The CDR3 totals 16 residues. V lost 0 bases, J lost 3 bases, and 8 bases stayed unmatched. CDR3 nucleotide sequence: TGCGCCAGCAGCTTGGCCGGGCGGGGAGGGGAAGAGACCCAGTACTTC. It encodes CASSLAGRGGEETQYF.

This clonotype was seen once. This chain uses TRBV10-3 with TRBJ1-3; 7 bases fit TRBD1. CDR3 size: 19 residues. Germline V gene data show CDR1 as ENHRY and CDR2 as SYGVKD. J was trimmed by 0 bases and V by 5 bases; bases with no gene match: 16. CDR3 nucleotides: TGTGCCATCAGTCCCAGGGGGAATCGTAACAAGAGCTCTGGAAACACCATATATTTT. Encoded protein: CAISPRGNRNKSSGNTIYF.

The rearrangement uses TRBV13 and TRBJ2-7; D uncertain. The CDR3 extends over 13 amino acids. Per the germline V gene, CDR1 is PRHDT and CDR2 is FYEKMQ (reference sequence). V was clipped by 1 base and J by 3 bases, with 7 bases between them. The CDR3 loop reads CASSLVQVYEQYF. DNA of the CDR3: TGTGCCAGCAGCTTAGTGCAGGTCTACGAGCAGTACTTC.

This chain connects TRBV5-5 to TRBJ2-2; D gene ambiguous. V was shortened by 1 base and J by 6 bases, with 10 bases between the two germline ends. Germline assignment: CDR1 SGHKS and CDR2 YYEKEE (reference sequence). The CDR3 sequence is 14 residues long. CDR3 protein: CASSLLVGSGELFF. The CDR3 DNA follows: TGTGCCAGCAGCTTGTTGGTGGGCTCCGGGGAGCTGTTTTTT.

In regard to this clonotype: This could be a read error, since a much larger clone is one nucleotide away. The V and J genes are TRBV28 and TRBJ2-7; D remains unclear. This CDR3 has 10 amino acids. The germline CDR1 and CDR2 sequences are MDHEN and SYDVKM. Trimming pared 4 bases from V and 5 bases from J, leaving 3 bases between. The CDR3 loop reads CASSSDEQYF. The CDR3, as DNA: TGTGCCAGCAGTTCCGACGAGCAGTACTTC.

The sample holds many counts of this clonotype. CDR3 protein: CSVTSGSFNEQFF. Here the CDR3 DNA reads TGCAGCGTGACTAGCGGGAGTTTTAATGAGCAGTTCTTC. The rearrangement joins TRBV29-1 to TRBJ2-1; TRBD2 aligns across 12 bases. Germline CDR1 is SQVTM and CDR2 is ANQGSEA. The CDR3 length is 13 residues. V shed 6 bases and J 7 bases; nucleotides not matched to a gene: 4.

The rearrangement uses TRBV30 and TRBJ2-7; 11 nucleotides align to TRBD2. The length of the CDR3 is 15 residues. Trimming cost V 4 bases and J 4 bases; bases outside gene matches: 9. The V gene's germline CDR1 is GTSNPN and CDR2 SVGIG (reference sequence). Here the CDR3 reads CAWTMTSGIAYEQYF. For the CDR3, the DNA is TGTGCCTGGACTATGACTAGCGGGATAGCGTACGAGCAGTACTTC.

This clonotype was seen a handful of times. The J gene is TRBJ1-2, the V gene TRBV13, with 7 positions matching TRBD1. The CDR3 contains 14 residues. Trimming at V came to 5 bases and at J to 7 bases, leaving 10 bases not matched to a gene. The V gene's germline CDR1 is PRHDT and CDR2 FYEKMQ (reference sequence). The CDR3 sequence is CASSARSGGTGYTF. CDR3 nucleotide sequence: TGTGCCAGCAGCGCTCGATCAGGGGGTACTGGCTACACCTTC. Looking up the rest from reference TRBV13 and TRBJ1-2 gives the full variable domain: AAGVIQSPRHLIKEKRETATLKCYPIPRHDTVYWYQQGPGQDPQFLISFYEKMQSDKGSIPDRFSAQQFSDYHSELNMSSLELGDSALYFCASSARSGGTGYTFGSGTRLTVV.